The 17 T cell receptor beta chains listed next were all sequenced from one sample in a study of blood T cell repertoires in COVID-19. Generated by immunoSEQ multiplex PCR, the TCRdb table keeps only in-frame clones and is missing some. This table holds about 88,000 clones, approximately 91% found once. Material for sequencing was peripheral blood. The receptors originated from a woman aged 80 or older with acute or convalescent COVID-19.

V usage is TRBV5-8 and J usage is TRBJ1-3; 7 bases map to TRBD1. Germline V gene data show CDR1 as SGHTS and CDR2 as YDEGEE. The CDR3 contains 14 residues. V shed 3 bases and J 4 bases; nucleotides not matched to a gene: 4. The CDR3, as DNA: TGTGCCAGCAGCTCACCGGGACAGGGAAACACCATATATTTT. It is translated as CASSSPGQGNTIYF.

The chain recombines TRBV18 with TRBJ1-1; 8 nucleotides agree with TRBD1. Unmatched junction bases numbered 12, after V lost 6 bases and J lost 9 bases. The CDR3 length is 14 residues. Germline CDR1 is KGHSH and CDR2 is LQKENI. The CDR3 nucleotides read TGTGCCAGCTCTCTCCGGACAGGGTCTGACAAAGCTTTCTTT. Translated: CASSLRTGSDKAFF.

The count of this clone is one. V is TRBV25-1 and J is TRBJ1-5, with D uncertain. The germline V and J ends were trimmed by 6 bases and 0 bases, with 9 bases remaining between them. The CDR3 contains 14 residues. Germline values: CDR1 MGHDK, CDR2 SYGVNS. The CDR3 reads CASSTVYSNQPQHF. DNA of the CDR3: TGTGCCAGCAGCACAGTTTATAGCAATCAGCCCCAGCATTTT.

This chain joins TRBV5-6 and TRBJ2-5; TRBD1 matches at 9 bases. Germline lookup yields CDR1 SGHDT and CDR2 YYEEEE. V lost 2 bases and J lost 6; bases outside the gene matches: 14. CDR3 length equals 17 residues. DNA for the CDR3: TGTGCCAGCAGCTTATTAACCGGGACAGGGAATCCACAGACCCAGTACTTC. Its protein is CASSLLTGTGNPQTQYF.

This chain joins TRBV19 and TRBJ1-4; no reliable D call. This CDR3 is 12 amino acids long. Germline V CDR1 and CDR2: LNHDA, SQIVND (reference sequence). Trimming pared 8 bases from V and 1 base from J, leaving 5 bases between. The CDR3 sequence is CASRGTNEKLFF. DNA for the CDR3: TGTGCCAGTCGAGGAACTAATGAAAAACTGTTTTTT. Complete variable domain (other parts from reference TRBV19 and TRBJ1-4): DGGITQSPKYLFRKEGQNVTLSCEQNLNHDAMYWYRQDPGQGLRLIYYSQIVNDFQKGDIAEGYSVSREKKESFPLTVTSAQKNPTAFYLCASRGTNEKLFFGSGTQLSVL.

The chain is built from TRBV7-8 and TRBJ2-2; 8 bases agree with TRBD2. Germline trimming cut 1 base from V and 4 bases from J; bases unmatched to any gene: 5. This CDR3 comprises 16 residues. Germline CDR1 SGHVS, CDR2 FQNEAQ. DNA for the CDR3: TGTGCCAGCAGCTTAGTTAGCGGGACCCCCACCGGGGAGCTGTTTTTT. It encodes CASSLVSGTPTGELFF.

V gene TRBV27 combines with J gene TRBJ1-6; 10 bases match TRBD1. This CDR3 region has 15 residues. CDR1 and CDR2 from the germline V gene are MNHEY and SMNVEV (reference sequence). The ends lost 5 bases at V and 8 bases at J; junction bases unmatched: 6. Written as DNA, the CDR3 is TGTGCCAGCAGTAGAGACAGGGGGCTATATTCACCCCTCCACTTT. Amino acids: CASSRDRGLYSPLHF.

This chain uses TRBV19 with TRBJ2-2, with 8 bases lining up with TRBD1. J lost 4 bases, V lost 6 bases, and 4 bases had no gene match. This CDR3 spans 14 amino acids. Germline-derived CDR1 and CDR2 are LNHDA and SQIVND (reference sequence). This CDR3 is CASRITGGTGELFF. The CDR3 DNA reads TGTGCCAGTAGAATAACAGGGGGCACCGGGGAGCTGTTTTTT.

Details on this clone: Other DNA sequences in the sample encode the same CDR3. This chain connects TRBV9 to TRBJ1-3; unclear D gene. The germline V and J ends were trimmed by 0 bases and 0 bases, with 10 bases remaining between them. There are 16 residues in the CDR3. Germline V gene sequence: CDR1 SGDLS, CDR2 YYNGEE. CDR3 coding DNA: TGTGCCAGCAGCGTAGTAAATTCCCTCTCTGGAAACACCATATATTTT. The encoded protein is CASSVVNSLSGNTIYF.

This chain joins TRBV7-2 and TRBJ2-5; TRBD2 is a possible D gene (5 bases). CDR1 is SGHTA and CDR2 is FQGNSA in the germline V gene. Trimming removed 1 base at V and 5 bases at J, with 8 bases between. The CDR3 loop spans 13 amino acids. The CDR3 loop is CASSLVGVETQYF. CDR3 in DNA: TGTGCCAGCAGCTTAGTCGGGGTGGAGACCCAGTACTTC.

This clone occurred a few times. This chain joins TRBV27 and TRBJ2-7, with 7 bases lining up with TRBD1. Germline assignment: CDR1 MNHEY and CDR2 SMNVEV (reference sequence). The CDR3 has 14 residues. Trimming cost V 5 bases and J 3 bases; bases outside gene matches: 7. The CDR3 here is CASSRRQGIYEQYF. The DNA for the CDR3 is TGTGCCAGCAGTAGGCGACAGGGAATCTACGAGCAGTACTTC.

For the CDR3, the DNA is TGTGCCAGCAGCTTAGCGTATTGGCGGGGTAATTTTGACAATGAGCAGTTCTTC. Residues: CASSLAYWRGNFDNEQFF. The chain has TRBV7-6 and TRBJ2-1; D perhaps matches TRBD2 (6 bases). The V gene lost 0 bases and the J gene lost 5 bases, with 20 bases spanning the gap. Germline V gene sequence: CDR1 SGHVS, CDR2 FNYEAQ. This CDR3 has 18 amino acids. The whole variable domain, remainder taken from reference TRBV7-6 and TRBJ2-1, is GAGVSQSPRYKVTKRGQDVALRCDPISGHVSLYWYRQALGQGPEFLTYFNYEAQQDKSGLPNDRFSAERPEGSISTLTIQRTEQRDSAMYRCASSLAYWRGNFDNEQFFGPGTRLTVL.

V gene TRBV27 combines with J gene TRBJ1-6; TRBD1 might be the D (6 bases). This CDR3 spans 15 amino acids. V was cut by 5 bases and J by 7 bases, with 15 bases left in between. Germline V gene data show CDR1 as MNHEY and CDR2 as SMNVEV (reference sequence). The CDR3 loop is CASSINREGNSPLHF. The CDR3 DNA reads as TGTGCCAGCAGTATAAACAGGGAAGGGAATTCACCCCTCCACTTT.

The chain uses TRBV2 and TRBJ1-5; unclear D gene. From germline, CDR1 is SNHLY and CDR2 FYNNEI. The CDR3 consists of 12 residues. V was pared by 3 bases and J by 7 bases, with 7 bases between. The CDR3 sequence is CASSDNSQPQHF. Written as DNA, the CDR3 is TGTGCCAGCAGTGATAATAGCCAGCCCCAGCATTTT.

The chain couples TRBV24-1 to TRBJ2-5; 8 bases are shared with TRBD2. Germline CDR1 and CDR2: KGHDR and SFDVKD. The CDR3 covers 14 residues. The J segment lost 2 bases and the V segment lost 3 bases, leaving 1 base of the junction unmatched. This CDR3 is CATSDIAGQETQYF. The CDR3 nucleotides are TGTGCCACCAGTGATATAGCGGGGCAAGAGACCCAGTACTTC.

V is TRBV27 and J is TRBJ1-6, with D possibly matching TRBD1 (5 bases). The CDR3 totals 14 residues. V lost 5 bases to trimming and J lost 8 bases, with 13 bases between them. The germline CDR1 and CDR2 sequences are MNHEY and SMNVEV (reference sequence). The CDR3: CASSRLFRDSPLHF. CDR3 DNA: TGTGCCAGCAGTCGCCTATTCAGGGATTCACCCCTCCACTTT.

CDR3 amino acids: CASSSGSTGAYGYTF. DNA for the CDR3: TGTGCCAGCAGTTCGGGGTCGACAGGAGCCTATGGCTACACCTTC. The chain joins TRBV28 to TRBJ1-2; D perhaps matches TRBD1 (6 bases). The CDR3 spans 15 residues. Between the trimmed V and J ends, which lost 4 bases and 4 bases, there was a span of 16 bases. Germline V gene sequence: CDR1 MDHEN, CDR2 SYDVKM.